The text below deals with one T cell receptor beta chain. Its target is unknown. The germline gene is not matched at one end of the junction; a read error may be the cause. The entry originates in a study of shared clonotypes between healthy human individuals. Findings and caveats of the study: Naive subsets usually exceeded memory subsets in estimated richness.

Once extracted for a subset, genomic DNA was divided evenly among several immunoSEQ plates. Sequenced by immunoSEQ multiplex PCR; TCRdb stores in-frame clones only, minus some. Of about 1,900,000 clones in the sample, over 85% were seen once. CD8 cells classed as naive were CD45RO-negative and positively selected for CCR7, excluding terminally differentiated effector memory CD45RA+ cells. This CDR3 has 11 residues. Per the germline V gene, CDR1 is SGHTS and CDR2 is YDEGEE. The chain recombines TRBV5-8 with TRBJ1-1; D is unclear. The sample was naive CD8+ T cells sorted from blood. This TCR derives from a man between 18 and 35 years old in good health. CDR3 sequence: CASSWQTAGTF. The CDR3 DNA is TGTGCCAGCAGCTGGCAAACAGCGGGCACATTT.